Only a few counts were recorded for the clone carrying this T cell receptor beta chain. The sample belongs to a study of patients and donors after allogeneic stem cell transplantation. TCRdb processed the RT-PCR reads anew with MiXCR; each CDR3 protein has one entry. The table shows fewer than 75,000 distinct CDR3 sequences, with about a quarter occurring only once. CDR1 SGHTA and CDR2 FQGNSA come from the germline V gene. With 4 bases removed from V and 4 bases from J, the gap between germline ends came to 10 bases. The CDR3 runs to 13 residues. The J gene is TRBJ1-2, the V gene TRBV7-2; a weak D match, TRBD1 (5 bases). This receptor was taken from a human donor who was either an allogeneic HSCT recipient or a stem cell or donor lymphocyte infusion donor (not recorded which). It is not recorded whose cells these are; they may come from a transplant donor. Source material: blood, either unsorted or a sorted T cell fraction (not recorded which). The CDR3 protein is CASSSYGGYGYTF. CDR3 sequence (DNA): TGTGCCAGCAGCTCCTATGGGGGCTATGGCTACACCTTC. The full variable domain, completed using reference TRBV7-2 and TRBJ1-2, is GAGVSQSPSNKVTEKGKDVELRCDPISGHTALYWYRQSLGQGLEFLIYFQGNSAPDKSGLPSDRFSAERTGGSVSTLTIQRTQQEDSAVYLCASSSYGGYGYTFGSGTRLTVV.